One T cell receptor beta chain is described in this entry. This entry is derived from a study of blood T cell repertoires in COVID-19. Across the study: Spain, Italy and the United States supplied samples that represented acute and convalescent COVID-19. The analysed material was cDNA or gDNA that came from T cells, B-cell-depleted T cells, or PBMCs.

Study processing details: Amplification of reference gene primers was used by the study to estimate nucleated cell counts. TCRdb keeps only in-frame clones here, not all; method: immunoSEQ multiplex PCR. V and J calls and clone size are as listed in that table; D and trimming were resolved from the DNA. Here the sample spans about 130,000 clones, 85% to 90% being singletons. The CDR3 length is 17 residues. Germline V CDR1 and CDR2: KGHSH, LQKENI. The V and J ends lost 6 bases and 0 bases, in that order; junction bases with no gene match: 7. The chain is built from TRBV18 and TRBJ2-6; 8 bases align to TRBD1. The material sequenced was peripheral blood. The receptor comes from a man in his forties or fifties with active COVID-19. The CDR3 sequence: CASSPDRGGSGANVLTF. In nucleotides, the CDR3 is TGTGCCAGCTCCCCAGACAGGGGTGGCTCTGGGGCCAACGTCCTGACTTTC.